Shown below are 12 T cell receptor beta chains from a single sample sequenced in a study of T cell repertoires in cytomegalovirus infection. TCRdb processed the reads anew with MiXCR; each CDR3 protein has one entry. The repertoire holds fewer than 550,000 distinct CDR3 sequences, 16% seen once, with under 30% in the top ten. Sequenced material: CD8+ T cells from PBMCs. The receptors stem from a human donor in good health (CMV status not recorded). Some clones in this sample may be carry-over from other donors' samples.

This clonotype was counted a few times. The gene calls are TRBV29-1 and TRBJ2-3; TRBD2 aligns across 12 bases. The CDR3 is 15 residues long. The ends lost 4 bases at V and 6 bases at J; junction bases unmatched: 8. Germline lookup yields CDR1 SQVTM and CDR2 ANQGSEA. DNA for the CDR3: TGCAGCGTTGGGGGGGCTAGCGGGAGGGTCGATACGCAGTATTTT. Its translation: CSVGGASGRVDTQYF.

This chain joins TRBV9 and TRBJ2-3; D gene uncertain. Looked up from germline, CDR1 is SGDLS and CDR2 is YYNGEE. Deletions cut 2 bases from V and 0 bases from J, with 7 bases between. The CDR3 has 14 residues. CDR3 bases: TGTGCCAGCAGCGTGCAGAGTAGCACAGATACGCAGTATTTT. It codes for CASSVQSSTDTQYF.

The V call is TRBV9, the J call TRBJ2-1; 12 nucleotides match TRBD2. Germline V gene data show CDR1 as SGDLS and CDR2 as YYNGEE. The length of the CDR3 is 17 residues. V was clipped by 1 base and J by 8 bases; unmatched bases: 10. CDR3 sequence reads: CASSVTETSGSWDEQFF. In nucleotides, the CDR3 is TGTGCCAGCAGCGTAACCGAGACTAGCGGGAGTTGGGATGAGCAGTTCTTC. Looking up the rest from reference TRBV9 and TRBJ2-1 gives the full variable domain: DSGVTQTPKHLITATGQRVTLRCSPRSGDLSVYWYQQSLDQGLQFLIQYYNGEERAKGNILERFSAQQFPDLHSELNLSSLELGDSALYFCASSVTETSGSWDEQFFGPGTRLTVL.

V usage is TRBV5-4 and J usage is TRBJ2-1; D may be TRBD1 or TRBD2 (5 bases each). Germline V gives CDR1 SGHNT, CDR2 YYREEE (reference sequence). Trimming cost V 2 bases and J 10 bases, with 10 bases left between them. The CDR3 runs 12 residues. CDR3 loop: CASSFGTVEQFF. As DNA, the CDR3 is TGTGCCAGCAGCTTCGGGACCGTAGAGCAGTTCTTC.

This clonotype came up many times. The rearrangement links TRBV7-8 to TRBJ2-5; D might be TRBD2 (7 bases). The V end lost 1 base, the J end lost 5 bases, and 14 bases lay between the germline ends. Germline loops: CDR1 SGHVS, CDR2 FQNEAQ. This CDR3 has 15 residues. CDR3 region: CASSLGGGYFETQYF. CDR3 sequence (DNA): TGTGCCAGCAGCTTAGGGGGGGGCTACTTTGAGACCCAGTACTTC.

Remarks on this clonotype: Given a much more abundant clone one base away, this may be a read error. The chain employs TRBV7-3 and TRBJ1-1, with a tentative D call TRBD1 (5 bases). V gave up 5 bases and J gave up 1 base, with 14 bases separating them. The CDR3 spans 15 residues. CDR1 is SGHTA and CDR2 is FQGTGA in the germline V gene. CDR3 bases: TGTGCCAGCAGCCCAGGGATTACAGCGAACACTGAAGCTTTCTTT. Protein sequence: CASSPGITANTEAFF.

The chain uses TRBV9 and TRBJ2-2; D is ambiguous. CDR3 size: 13 residues. The germline gives CDR1 SGDLS, CDR2 YYNGEE. V was trimmed by 0 bases and J by 6 bases, leaving 6 bases between them. CDR3 DNA: TGTGCCAGCAGCGTAGCTGCGGCCGGGGAGCTGTTTTTT. It codes for CASSVAAAGELFF.

This clonotype came up many times. J is TRBJ2-7 and V is TRBV7-9; TRBD2 is a possible D gene (6 bases). The CDR3 length is 13 residues. V gave up 5 bases and J gave up 4 bases, with 12 bases separating them. Germline values: CDR1 SEHNR, CDR2 FQNEAQ (reference sequence). The CDR3: CASSQEGLYEQYF. DNA for the CDR3: TGTGCCAGCAGCCAGGAGGGACTTTACGAGCAGTACTTC.

As concerns this clonotype: A much larger clone differs from this one at a single base, so this may be a read error. Given the absence of the conserved phenylalanine or tryptophan at the CDR3 end, a read error is likely. No DNA is shown, since the ends of the CDR3 on it are uncertain; the CDR3 is the one TCRdb lists. This chain connects TRBV7-9 to TRBJ2-1. The CDR3 is 10 amino acids in total, end residues counted. Germline CDR1 and CDR2: SEHNR and FQNEAQ (reference sequence). The CDR3 is CASSQDVFVV.

This clonotype appeared many times. This chain joins TRBV7-8 and TRBJ2-7, with a weak D call TRBD1 (6 bases). V was trimmed by 0 bases and J by 5 bases, leaving 17 bases between them. This CDR3 has 16 residues. CDR1 is SGHVS, CDR2 FQNEAQ, per germline. The CDR3: CASSLAWGPLQHEQYF. The CDR3 DNA follows: TGTGCCAGCAGCTTAGCGTGGGGGCCCCTTCAGCACGAGCAGTACTTC.

The chain joins TRBV9 to TRBJ1-5, with D maybe TRBD1 (5 bases). V was shortened by 7 bases and J by 4 bases, with 18 bases between the two germline ends. Germline CDR1 and CDR2: SGDLS and YYNGEE. The CDR3 totals 15 residues. The CDR3 DNA is TGTGCCAGCCGCACCCGGGGCGGAACTAATCAGCCCCAGCATTTT. It yields the protein CASRTRGGTNQPQHF.

Turning to this clonotype: One end of the junction does not line up with germline, which may come from a read error. The V and J genes are TRBV28 and TRBJ2-1; 8 bases agree with TRBD1. Looked up from germline, CDR1 is MDHEN and CDR2 is SYDVKM. CDR3 length equals 16 residues. CDR3 bases: TGTGCCAGCAGAAATACTAGACAGGGGCTGGCCAATGAGCCGTTCTTC. Its translation: CASRNTRQGLANEPFF.